This TCR beta chain was identified in a study of control samples from healthy donors and cancer patients. Trimming pared 4 bases from V and 2 bases from J, leaving 6 bases between. The CDR3 is 12 residues long. The table came from immunoSEQ multiplex PCR; TCRdb's copy has only in-frame clones and leaves some out. The sample carries nearly 200,000 clones, roughly nine tenths recorded once. The chain carries TRBV12-3 or TRBV12-4 and TRBJ2-7, with unresolved D. The TCR was taken from a man aged 25-45 years in good health. The source material was blood. Written as DNA, the CDR3 is TGTGCCAGCAGTTCCAATGCCTACGAGCAGTACTTC. Amino acids: CASSSNAYEQYF.